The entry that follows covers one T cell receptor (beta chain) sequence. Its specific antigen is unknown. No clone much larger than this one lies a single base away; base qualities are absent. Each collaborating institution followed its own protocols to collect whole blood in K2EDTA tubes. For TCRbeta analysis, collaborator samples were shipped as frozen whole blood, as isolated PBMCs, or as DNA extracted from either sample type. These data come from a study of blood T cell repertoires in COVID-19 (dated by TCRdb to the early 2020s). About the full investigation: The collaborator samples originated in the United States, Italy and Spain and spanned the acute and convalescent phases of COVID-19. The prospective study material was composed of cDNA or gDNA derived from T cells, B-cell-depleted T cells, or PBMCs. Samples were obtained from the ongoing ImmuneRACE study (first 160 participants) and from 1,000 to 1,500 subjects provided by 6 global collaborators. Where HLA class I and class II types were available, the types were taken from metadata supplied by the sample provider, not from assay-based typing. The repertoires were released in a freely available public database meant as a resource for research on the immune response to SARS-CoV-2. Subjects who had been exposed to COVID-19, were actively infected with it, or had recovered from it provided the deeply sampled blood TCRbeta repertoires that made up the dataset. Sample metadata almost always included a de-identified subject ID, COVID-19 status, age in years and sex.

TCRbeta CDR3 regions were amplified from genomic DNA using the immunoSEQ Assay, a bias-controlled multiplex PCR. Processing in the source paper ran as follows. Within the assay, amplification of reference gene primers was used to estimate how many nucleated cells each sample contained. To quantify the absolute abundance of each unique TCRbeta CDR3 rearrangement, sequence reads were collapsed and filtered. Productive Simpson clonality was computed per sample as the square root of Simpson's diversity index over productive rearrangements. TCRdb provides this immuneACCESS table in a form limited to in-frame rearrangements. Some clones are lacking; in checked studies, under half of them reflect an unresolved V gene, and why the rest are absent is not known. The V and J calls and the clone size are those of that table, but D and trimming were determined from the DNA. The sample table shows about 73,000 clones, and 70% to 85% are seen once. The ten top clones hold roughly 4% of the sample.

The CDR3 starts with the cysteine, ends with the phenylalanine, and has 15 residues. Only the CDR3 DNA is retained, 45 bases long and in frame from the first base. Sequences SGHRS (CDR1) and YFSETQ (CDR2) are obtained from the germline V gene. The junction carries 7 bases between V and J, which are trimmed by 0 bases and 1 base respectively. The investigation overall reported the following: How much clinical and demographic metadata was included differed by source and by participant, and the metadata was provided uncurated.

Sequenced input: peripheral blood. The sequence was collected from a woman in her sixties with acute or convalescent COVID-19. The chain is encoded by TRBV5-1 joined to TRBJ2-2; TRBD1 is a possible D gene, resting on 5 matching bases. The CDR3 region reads CASSLVQGNTGELFF. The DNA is TGCGCCAGCAGCTTGGTCCAGGGGAACACCGGGGAGCTGTTTTTT.